These 28 T cell receptor beta chains came from one sample sequenced in a study of shared clonotypes between healthy human individuals. Sequencing was performed with immunoSEQ multiplex PCR; in TCRdb, only in-frame clones are kept and a portion is missing. This repertoire shows a few million clones, more than 85% found once; its top ten account for 0.39%. Input material: naive CD4+ T cells from PBMCs. Specified subset: CD45RA+ positively selected. Source of these receptors: a man aged 18 to 29 in good health. Some clones in this sample may be carry-over from other donors' samples.

The chain joins TRBV9 to TRBJ2-3; 8 nucleotides match TRBD2. The CDR3 runs to 15 residues. CDR1 and CDR2 (germline): SGDLS, YYNGEE. V was clipped by 4 bases and J by 2 bases; unmatched bases: 6. The CDR3 bases are TGTGCCAGCAGCACCCGGACTAGCAACACAGATACGCAGTATTTT. Its translation: CASSTRTSNTDTQYF.

This chain connects TRBV18 to TRBJ2-7; 8 positions match TRBD1. With V trimmed by 3 bases and J by 4 bases, 2 bases remained unmatched. This CDR3 is built from 13 residues. Germline CDR1 and CDR2: KGHSH and LQKENI. The CDR3 nucleotides read TGTGCCAGCTCACCCAGGGGGCAGTACGAGCAGTACTTC. Its protein is CASSPRGQYEQYF.

The chain has TRBV5-1 and TRBJ1-2; D is uncertain. The CDR3 consists of 14 residues. CDR1 is SGHRS and CDR2 is YFSETQ in the germline V gene. The V gene lost 4 bases and the J gene lost 5 bases, with 15 bases spanning the gap. The chain's CDR3 is CASSLPQPEYGYTF. CDR3 sequence (DNA): TGCGCCAGCAGCCTCCCTCAACCTGAGTATGGCTACACCTTC.

The genes are TRBV27 and TRBJ2-2, with D unresolved. The CDR3 sequence is 14 residues long. Germline V gives CDR1 MNHEY, CDR2 SMNVEV (reference sequence). V gave up 2 bases and J gave up 3 bases, with 7 bases separating them. Written as DNA, the CDR3 is TGTGCCAGCAGTTTAAGGGCCTACACCGGGGAGCTGTTTTTT. It specifies CASSLRAYTGELFF.

A single count supports this clone. The chain links TRBV27 to TRBJ1-1; TRBD1 agrees at 8 bases. The junction had 8 bases not matched to a gene; V was cut back by 4 bases and J by 4 bases. The germline gives CDR1 MNHEY, CDR2 SMNVEV (reference sequence). The CDR3 loop spans 15 amino acids. The CDR3 spells CASSSLQGGFTEAFF. CDR3 DNA sequence: TGTGCCAGCAGTTCACTACAGGGGGGATTCACTGAAGCTTTCTTT.

This clone was counted a few times. The chain recombines TRBV4-1 with TRBJ1-3, with a weak D call TRBD1 (5 bases). The germline V and J ends were trimmed by 1 base and 4 bases, with 11 bases remaining between them. The CDR3 sequence is 15 residues long. From germline, CDR1 is MGHRA and CDR2 YSYEKL. The CDR3 reads CASSQAGNYGNTIYF. Written as DNA, the CDR3 is TGCGCCAGCAGCCAAGCAGGGAACTACGGAAACACCATATATTTT.

The chain links TRBV4-3 to TRBJ2-7; 10 bases are a match to TRBD2. Germline loops: CDR1 LGHNA, CDR2 YSLEER. V was clipped by 0 bases and J by 1 base; unmatched bases: 6. The CDR3 extends over 17 amino acids. The CDR3 nucleotides read TGCGCCAGCAGCCAAGAAATACTAGCGGGGTTATCCTACGAGCAGTACTTC. Its translation is CASSQEILAGLSYEQYF.

This clone was found a few times. The rearrangement joins TRBV18 to TRBJ1-1, with D hard to call. V gave up 3 bases and J gave up 1 base, with 9 bases separating them. Germline-derived CDR1 and CDR2 are KGHSH and LQKENI. The CDR3 totals 14 residues. In DNA, the CDR3 is TGTGCCAGCTCACCTAAAGACCCGAACACTGAAGCTTTCTTT. Residues: CASSPKDPNTEAFF.

This chain joins TRBV28 and TRBJ2-1; D possibly corresponds to TRBD1 (8 bases). With 4 bases removed from V and 5 bases from J, the gap between germline ends came to 18 bases. In germline, CDR1 is MDHEN, CDR2 SYDVKM. The CDR3 loop spans 16 amino acids. The CDR3 here is CASSSLTGGGNNEQFF. DNA of the CDR3: TGTGCCAGCAGTTCTTTAACAGGGGGGGGAAACAATGAGCAGTTCTTC.

J is TRBJ2-5 and V is TRBV5-1; 7 positions agree with TRBD1. Trimming at V came to 4 bases and at J to 5 bases, leaving 14 bases not matched to a gene. This CDR3 region has 16 residues. Germline-derived CDR1 and CDR2 are SGHRS and YFSETQ. The CDR3 loop is CASSLNPTGEWETQYF. Here the CDR3 DNA reads TGCGCCAGCAGCCTCAATCCTACAGGGGAGTGGGAGACCCAGTACTTC.

The rearrangement uses TRBV5-1 and TRBJ1-2; D is ambiguous. CDR1 is SGHRS and CDR2 is YFSETQ in the germline V gene. V lost 4 bases to trimming and J lost 3 bases, with 13 bases between them. CDR3 length equals 14 residues. DNA of the CDR3: TGCGCCAGCAGCCCCGCCCCCGGGGACTATGGCTACACCTTC. The encoded protein is CASSPAPGDYGYTF.

The genes are TRBV7-9 and TRBJ2-1, with 7 bases matching TRBD1. The CDR3 totals 14 residues. With 2 bases clipped from V and 7 bases from J, the junction kept 5 bases outside the gene matches. CDR1 is SEHNR, CDR2 FQNEAQ, per germline (reference sequence). In DNA form, the CDR3 reads TGTGCCAGCAGCTTAATAGGGGGCAAGAATGAGCAGTTCTTC. Its translation is CASSLIGGKNEQFF.

This clone is a singleton in its sample. The V call is TRBV5-6, the J call TRBJ1-1; no clear D gene. The germline gives CDR1 SGHDT, CDR2 YYEEEE. This CDR3 region has 13 residues. The V gene lost 1 base and the J gene lost 2 bases, with 6 bases spanning the gap. The DNA of the CDR3 is TGTGCCAGCAGCTTGTTGACCAACACTGAAGCTTTCTTT. It codes for CASSLLTNTEAFF.

The rearrangement links TRBV4-1 to TRBJ2-7; possibly TRBD1 or TRBD2 for D (5 bases each). Germline CDR1 is MGHRA and CDR2 is YSYEKL. Trimming took 3 bases from V and 0 from J, leaving 24 bases between them. The CDR3 has 19 amino acids. Here the CDR3 reads CASSQQGPASSGPSYEQYF. The DNA for the CDR3 is TGCGCCAGCAGCCAGCAAGGCCCTGCTTCTTCGGGACCCTCCTACGAGCAGTACTTC.

V usage is TRBV19 and J usage is TRBJ1-1, with D perhaps matching TRBD1 (6 bases). Trimming removed 5 bases from V and 2 bases from J, with 9 bases in between. Germline CDR1 and CDR2: LNHDA and SQIVND (reference sequence). CDR3 length: 13 amino acids. The CDR3 sequence is CASSPRGNTEAFF. As DNA, the CDR3 is TGTGCCAGTAGTCCCAGGGGTAACACTGAAGCTTTCTTT.

This clone was picked up a small number of times. The V and J genes are TRBV11-1 and TRBJ2-2, with TRBD2 matching 13 bases. Germline V CDR1 and CDR2: SGHAT, FQDESV (reference sequence). Germline trimming cut 5 bases from V and 7 bases from J; bases unmatched to any gene: 10. The CDR3 has 17 amino acids. In DNA form, the CDR3 reads TGTGCCAGCAGCCCCCGACTAGCGGGAGGTATTGGCGGGGAGCTGTTTTTT. It is translated as CASSPRLAGGIGGELFF. The variable domain in full, completed from reference TRBV11-1 and TRBJ2-2, reads EAEVAQSPRYKITEKSQAVAFWCDPISGHATLYWYRQILGQGPELLVQFQDESVVDDSQLPKDRFSAERLKGVDSTLKIQPAELGDSAMYLCASSPRLAGGIGGELFFGEGSRLTVL.

This clone was detected a few times. V is TRBV27 and J is TRBJ2-1; a weak D match, TRBD2 (5 bases). Germline-derived CDR1 and CDR2 are MNHEY and SMNVEV (reference sequence). Trimming took 4 bases from V and 2 from J, leaving 12 bases between them. The CDR3 sequence is 15 residues long. The CDR3 DNA sequence: TGTGCCAGCAGTTCCCCTCGGGGTACCTACAATGAGCAGTTCTTC. Translation: CASSSPRGTYNEQFF.

The V and J genes are TRBV28 and TRBJ2-7; TRBD2 matches at 7 bases. Germline trimming cut 2 bases from V and 3 bases from J; bases unmatched to any gene: 7. The germline gives CDR1 MDHEN, CDR2 SYDVKM. The CDR3 runs to 15 residues. CDR3 bases: TGTGCCAGCAGTTTAGGGGCTAGCGGAGTCTACGAGCAGTACTTC. It is translated as CASSLGASGVYEQYF. The full variable domain, with the rest looked up from reference TRBV28 and TRBJ2-7, is DVKVTQSSRYLVKRTGEKVFLECVQDMDHENMFWYRQDPGLGLRLIYFSYDVKMKEKGDIPEGYSVSREKKERFSLILESASTNQTSMYLCASSLGASGVYEQYFGPGTRLTVT.

The chain has TRBV30 and TRBJ2-2; perhaps TRBD2 as D (6 bases). The germline CDR1 and CDR2 sequences are GTSNPN and SVGIG (reference sequence). V was trimmed by 3 bases and J by 4 bases, leaving 12 bases between them. The CDR3 has 14 amino acids. CDR3: CAWRFAGSTGELFF. The DNA of the CDR3 is TGTGCCTGGAGATTTGCCGGGAGCACCGGGGAGCTGTTTTTT.

This chain joins TRBV9 and TRBJ1-1; the D is unclear. This CDR3 spans 13 amino acids. Germline CDR1 is SGDLS and CDR2 is YYNGEE. The germline V and J ends were trimmed by 4 bases and 1 base, with 8 bases remaining between them. Written as DNA, the CDR3 is TGTGCCAGCAGCTCCGTAGCGAACACTGAAGCTTTCTTT. This encodes CASSSVANTEAFF.

To note about this clone: Other nucleotide sequences in the sample specify the same CDR3. The rearrangement links TRBV9 to TRBJ2-5; D ambiguous. The germline V gene has CDR1 SGDLS and CDR2 YYNGEE. The CDR3 is 16 residues long. V was clipped by 2 bases and J by 0 bases, with 14 bases between them. CDR3 nucleotides: TGTGCCAGCAGCGTCGGATTAGCAGTGAACCAAGAGACCCAGTACTTC. This translates into CASSVGLAVNQETQYF. Based on the CDR3 plus reference TRBV9 and TRBJ2-5, the full variable domain is DSGVTQTPKHLITATGQRVTLRCSPRSGDLSVYWYQQSLDQGLQFLIQYYNGEERAKGNILERFSAQQFPDLHSELNLSSLELGDSALYFCASSVGLAVNQETQYFGPGTRLLVL.

The chain joins TRBV28 to TRBJ2-3, with TRBD2 identical over 10 bases. Germline V lookup: CDR1 MDHEN, CDR2 SYDVKM. The CDR3 runs 15 residues. Trimming removed 4 bases from V and 5 bases from J; junction bases left unmatched: 6. The CDR3 region has the DNA TGTGCCAGCAGTTCAACTAGCGGGAAGGGAGATACGCAGTATTTT. It yields the protein CASSSTSGKGDTQYF.

The chain has TRBV6-1 and TRBJ2-1; TRBD2 matches 7 bases. V trimming: 6 bases; J trimming: 6 bases; junction bases outside the gene matches: 8. Per the germline V gene, CDR1 is MNHNS and CDR2 is SASEGT. CDR3 length: 14 amino acids. The CDR3 coding sequence is TGTGCCAGCAGGAACGAAGGGAGGGGCAATGAGCAGTTCTTC. It is translated as CASRNEGRGNEQFF.

Details on this clone: This sample includes further DNA sequences coding for the same CDR3. V usage is TRBV11-3 and J usage is TRBJ1-1, with TRBD1 matching over 8 bases. The CDR3 sequence is 13 residues long. The germline V gene has CDR1 SGHNT and CDR2 YENEEA. V dropped 5 bases and J dropped 5; count of bases not matched to a gene: 4. CDR3 DNA sequence: TGTGCCAGCAGCCCAACAGGGGGGACTGAAGCTTTCTTT. Its protein product is CASSPTGGTEAFF.

The chain employs TRBV2 and TRBJ1-2, with D possibly matching TRBD1 (6 bases). The CDR3 consists of 14 residues. CDR1 and CDR2 from the germline V gene are SNHLY and FYNNEI. Trimming took 4 bases from V and 4 from J, leaving 13 bases between them. The chain's CDR3 is CASSGGGRGYGYTF. The CDR3 bases are TGTGCCAGCAGTGGCGGGGGGCGAGGCTATGGCTACACCTTC. Full variable domain (outside the CDR3, taken from reference TRBV2 and TRBJ1-2): EPEVTQTPSHQVTQMGQEVILRCVPISNHLYFYWYRQILGQKVEFLVSFYNNEISEKSEIFDDQFSVERPDGSNFTLKIRSTKLEDSAMYFCASSGGGRGYGYTFGSGTRLTVV.

The genes are TRBV6-5 and TRBJ2-1, with 9 bases identical to TRBD1. This CDR3 spans 15 amino acids. Germline-derived CDR1 and CDR2 are MNHEY and SVGAGI. Trimming at V came to 2 bases and at J to 6 bases, leaving 5 bases not matched to a gene. The CDR3 spells CASSYGGQGFNEQFF. In DNA form, the CDR3 reads TGTGCCAGCAGTTACGGGGGACAGGGATTCAATGAGCAGTTCTTC.

The chain uses TRBV6-5 and TRBJ2-5, with 7 bases aligning to TRBD1. The CDR3 length is 16 residues. Germline V gene sequence: CDR1 MNHEY, CDR2 SVGAGI. V lost 0 bases and J lost 5; bases outside the gene matches: 9. CDR3: CASSYSNLRGSETQYF. The CDR3 DNA reads as TGTGCCAGCAGTTACTCGAATCTCAGGGGGAGCGAGACCCAGTACTTC.

The rearrangement uses TRBV5-6 and TRBJ1-1; D uncertain. The V end lost 4 bases, the J end lost 11 bases, and 24 bases lay between the germline ends. CDR3 length: 15 residues. The germline CDR1 and CDR2 sequences are SGHDT and YYEEEE. CDR3 nucleotides: TGTGCCAGCAGCCCCGGGGTACATGGGGAGCAATTGGCTTTCTTT. Amino acid sequence: CASSPGVHGEQLAFF.